The 23 T cell receptor beta chains reported below all come from one sample, sequenced in a study of cytomegalovirus exposure and HLA in healthy donors. Data came from immunoSEQ multiplex PCR; TCRdb stores just in-frame clones and leaves some out. The profile shows about 88,000 clones, around 82% of them singletons. Sequenced material: PBMCs. These receptor sequences come from a woman aged 18 to 35 in good health and CMV-seropositive.

J is TRBJ2-5 and V is TRBV6-5, with TRBD1 identical over 8 bases. Losses at the gene ends were 0 bases for V and 0 bases for J; bases not matched to a gene: 3. CDR1 and CDR2 (germline): MNHEY, SVGAGI. This CDR3 is built from 16 residues. CDR3 loop: CASSYSWDRYQETQYF. The CDR3 DNA reads TGTGCCAGCAGTTACTCTTGGGACAGGTACCAAGAGACCCAGTACTTC.

The V and J genes are TRBV10-1 and TRBJ2-3; 8 bases align to TRBD2. J was trimmed by 1 base and V by 4 bases; bases with no gene match: 4. Germline V gene lookup returns CDR1 WNHNN and CDR2 SYGVQD (reference sequence). The CDR3 covers 15 residues. CDR3: CASSVGLAGTDTQYF. CDR3 nucleotides: TGCGCCAGCAGTGTCGGACTAGCTGGCACAGATACGCAGTATTTT.

The chain couples TRBV30 to TRBJ1-2, with D maybe TRBD1 (6 bases). This CDR3 spans 14 amino acids. Germline-derived CDR1 and CDR2 are GTSNPN and SVGIG (reference sequence). Trimming cost V 0 bases and J 6 bases, with 14 bases left between them. CDR3 in DNA: TGTGCCTGGAGTGTACAGGCAGGGGATAATGGCTACACCTTC. Translating gives CAWSVQAGDNGYTF. The full variable domain, its missing parts supplied by reference TRBV30 and TRBJ1-2, is SQTIHQWPATLVQPVGSPLSLECTVEGTSNPNLYWYRQAAGRGLQLLFYSVGIGQISSEVPQNLSASRPQDRQFILSSKKLLLSDSGFYLCAWSVQAGDNGYTFGSGTRLTVV.

This chain connects TRBV6-4 to TRBJ2-3; TRBD2 matches at 10 bases. Germline loops: CDR1 MRHNA, CDR2 SNTAGT. The CDR3 covers 15 residues. V lost 2 bases to trimming and J lost 2 bases; unmatched junction nucleotides: 1. Here the CDR3 DNA reads TGTGCCAGCAGTGACAGCGGGGGGGCCACAGATACGCAGTATTTT. This sequence encodes CASSDSGGATDTQYF.

This chain joins TRBV7-2 and TRBJ1-5, with no clear D. The CDR3 contains 14 residues. V was clipped by 2 bases and J by 3 bases, with 8 bases between them. Germline assignment: CDR1 SGHTA and CDR2 FQGNSA. The CDR3 region is CASSLTGPNQPQHF. CDR3 sequence (DNA): TGTGCCAGCAGCTTAACTGGGCCCAATCAGCCCCAGCATTTT.

The genes are TRBV6-5 and TRBJ2-3, with a tentative D call TRBD2 (5 bases). Between the trimmed V and J ends, which lost 2 bases and 9 bases, there was a span of 15 bases. CDR1 and CDR2 from the germline V gene are MNHEY and SVGAGI. CDR3 size: 14 residues. CDR3 nucleotide sequence: TGTGCCAGCAGTTACGAGGGTCTGGCAGCGACGCAGTATTTT. Translated, it gives CASSYEGLAATQYF.

This chain links TRBV6-6 with TRBJ2-6; D not certain. V was pared by 0 bases and J by 0 bases, with 3 bases between. The CDR3 has 15 amino acids. Germline CDR1 is MNHNY and CDR2 is SVGAGI (reference sequence). The CDR3 bases are TGTGCCAGCAGTTACTCCGTCTCTGGGGCCAACGTCCTGACTTTC. Amino acid sequence: CASSYSVSGANVLTF.

V usage is TRBV27 and J usage is TRBJ2-7; 7 bases are a match to TRBD1. V lost 7 bases, J lost 5 bases, and 14 bases stayed unmatched. CDR1 and CDR2 (germline): MNHEY, SMNVEV (reference sequence). The CDR3 totals 15 residues. The CDR3 coding sequence is TGTGCCAGCACGTTGTTATCGGGACAGCGACACGAGCAGTACTTC. It is translated as CASTLLSGQRHEQYF.

This chain joins TRBV28 and TRBJ2-2; D might be TRBD1 (7 bases). This CDR3 has 16 residues. The V gene's germline CDR1 is MDHEN and CDR2 SYDVKM. The ends were cut back, 4 bases at V and 7 bases at J, with 19 bases in the middle. The CDR3 coding sequence is TGTGCCAGCAGTTACATGGACAGGAGGGTCGTCGGGGAGCTGTTTTTT. This codes for CASSYMDRRVVGELFF. Looking up the rest from reference TRBV28 and TRBJ2-2 gives the full variable domain: DVKVTQSSRYLVKRTGEKVFLECVQDMDHENMFWYRQDPGLGLRLIYFSYDVKMKEKGDIPEGYSVSREKKERFSLILESASTNQTSMYLCASSYMDRRVVGELFFGEGSRLTVL.

V usage is TRBV28 and J usage is TRBJ1-1, with D maybe TRBD1 (5 bases). The V gene lost 5 bases and the J gene lost 3 bases, with 16 bases spanning the gap. The CDR3 contains 15 residues. CDR1 is MDHEN and CDR2 is SYDVKM in the germline V gene. The CDR3 DNA reads as TGTGCCAGCAGTCTCCCCTCCGCGGGGGACACTGAAGCTTTCTTT. Amino acids: CASSLPSAGDTEAFF.

The genes are TRBV6-6 and TRBJ1-4, with 7 bases lining up with TRBD1. Germline loops: CDR1 MNHNY, CDR2 SVGAGI (reference sequence). CDR3 length equals 13 residues. V was pared by 7 bases and J by 8 bases, with 7 bases of the junction left unmatched. The CDR3 nucleotides are TGTGCCAGCAATGACAGGGTTCAGGAAAAACTGTTTTTT. Protein sequence: CASNDRVQEKLFF.

The rearrangement joins TRBV4-3 to TRBJ2-1, with D possibly matching TRBD2 (6 bases). The CDR3 loop spans 18 amino acids. Trimming removed 1 base at V and 9 bases at J, with 25 bases between. Germline assignment: CDR1 LGHNA and CDR2 YSLEER. The CDR3 loop reads CASSQVSSARRGKFEQFF. The CDR3 DNA sequence: TGCGCCAGCAGCCAAGTATCCTCCGCTAGGCGGGGAAAATTTGAGCAGTTCTTC.

The chain has TRBV7-2 and TRBJ2-6, with TRBD1 matching over 8 bases. The CDR3 is 19 amino acids. With V trimmed by 5 bases and J by 0 bases, 12 bases remained unmatched. The germline V gene has CDR1 SGHTA and CDR2 FQGNSA. CDR3 sequence: CASSEVPGQVTSGANVLTF. CDR3 nucleotides: TGTGCCAGCAGCGAAGTACCGGGACAGGTGACCTCTGGGGCCAACGTCCTGACTTTC.

The J gene is TRBJ2-2, the V gene TRBV15; maybe TRBD1 (6 bases). Germline CDR1 and CDR2: LNHNV and YYDKDF (reference sequence). The V end was cut by 11 bases, the J end by 5 bases, with 18 bases between. The length of the CDR3 is 14 residues. The CDR3 region has the DNA TGTGCCGTCAGACAGGAAGGCCGGACCGGGGAGCTGTTTTTT. Its translation: CAVRQEGRTGELFF.

The chain recombines TRBV9 with TRBJ1-3; a possible D gene is TRBD1 (5 bases). The V end lost 4 bases, the J end lost 1 base, and 15 bases lay between the germline ends. This CDR3 comprises 16 residues. Germline assignment: CDR1 SGDLS and CDR2 YYNGEE. The CDR3 loop reads CASSQTAYESGNTIYF. CDR3 sequence (DNA): TGTGCCAGCAGCCAGACAGCCTATGAGTCTGGAAACACCATATATTTT.

The chain combines TRBV28 with TRBJ1-1; possibly TRBD1 for D (6 bases). V lost 4 bases to trimming and J lost 1 base, with 7 bases between them. The CDR3 consists of 13 residues. Germline V lookup: CDR1 MDHEN, CDR2 SYDVKM. In nucleotides, the CDR3 is TGTGCCAGCAGTTCGACAGGGAACACTGAAGCTTTCTTT. Protein product: CASSSTGNTEAFF.

V usage is TRBV9 and J usage is TRBJ1-2, with D possibly TRBD1 on 6 matching bases. The CDR3 covers 16 residues. V gave up 0 bases and J gave up 8 bases, with 20 bases separating them. CDR1 is SGDLS, CDR2 YYNGEE, per germline. The CDR3 coding sequence is TGTGCCAGCAGCGTAGCCCAGGGCCAGGGAGGGGGGGGCTACACCTTC. This translates into CASSVAQGQGGGGYTF.

The chain couples TRBV27 to TRBJ2-3; D is perhaps TRBD2 (6 bases). CDR3 size: 16 residues. V lost 3 bases to trimming and J lost 6 bases, with 19 bases between them. In germline, CDR1 is MNHEY, CDR2 SMNVEV (reference sequence). The CDR3 reads CASSFTGRTGGDTQYF. For the CDR3, the DNA is TGTGCCAGCAGTTTTACGGGGAGGACTGGGGGTGATACGCAGTATTTT.

The chain recombines TRBV5-4 with TRBJ2-7; a weak D match, TRBD2 (6 bases). CDR3 size: 14 residues. Trimming removed 4 bases from V and 0 bases from J, with 11 bases in between. Germline lookup yields CDR1 SGHNT and CDR2 YYREEE (reference sequence). CDR3 bases: TGTGCCAGCAGCCGCTCGCGGGGCTCCTACGAGCAGTACTTC. It yields the protein CASSRSRGSYEQYF.

In nucleotides, the CDR3 is TGCGCCAGCAGCTTGGGGTCTAGCGGGGTGACCCTCGGAGTGTATTTT. Its translation: CASSLGSSGVTLGVYF. This chain connects TRBV5-1 to TRBJ2-3, with 9 bases fitting TRBD2. Trimming at V came to 0 bases and at J to 14 bases, leaving 16 bases not matched to a gene. Germline V gene sequence: CDR1 SGHRS, CDR2 YFSETQ. The CDR3 totals 16 residues.

The V gene is TRBV7-2, the J gene TRBJ1-3, with no clear D. Germline V lookup: CDR1 SGHTA, CDR2 FQGNSA. The CDR3 has 14 amino acids. V was cut by 4 bases and J by 3 bases, with 10 bases left in between. CDR3 amino acids: CASSSISRGNTIYF. CDR3 DNA: TGTGCCAGCAGCTCTATAAGCCGTGGAAACACCATATATTTT.

This clone was seen once. The chain couples TRBV7-2 to TRBJ1-2; D perhaps matches TRBD1 (5 bases). Germline CDR1 is SGHTA and CDR2 is FQGNSA. The germline V and J ends were trimmed by 2 bases and 4 bases, with 11 bases remaining between them. The CDR3 totals 14 residues. CDR3 nucleotide sequence: TGTGCCAGCAGCTTATTGGGGGGAGGCTATGGCTACACCTTC. It encodes CASSLLGGGYGYTF.

The chain links TRBV7-2 to TRBJ1-6; D is possibly TRBD1 (5 bases). The CDR3 contains 17 residues. V lost 6 bases and J lost 0, with 15 bases in between. Per germline, CDR1 SGHTA and CDR2 FQGNSA. The CDR3: CASRHRAGNSYNSPLHF. The CDR3, as DNA: TGTGCCAGCAGACACCGGGCAGGGAACTCCTATAATTCACCCCTCCACTTT.